This T cell receptor (beta chain) was documented in a study of blood T cell repertoires in COVID-19. The wider study: Donors in the United States, Italy and Spain gave samples during acute or convalescent COVID-19.

In the authors' workflow: It was from reference gene primer amplification that nucleated cell counts were estimated. Generated by immunoSEQ multiplex PCR, the TCRdb table keeps only in-frame clones and is missing some. From that table come the V and J calls and clone size; the DNA was used to work out D and trimming. This sample has about 240,000 clones, with roughly 83% found just once. J was trimmed by 10 bases and V by 6 bases; bases with no gene match: 11. The germline V gene has CDR1 MDHEN and CDR2 SYDVKM. CDR3 size: 13 residues. V and J are TRBV28 and TRBJ2-5, with 7 bases that match TRBD2. The clonotype comes from a man aged 80 or over with acute or convalescent COVID-19. Input material: peripheral blood. The CDR3 sequence is CASSRLAEQLQYF. The CDR3 DNA follows: TGTGCCAGCAGCCGACTAGCCGAGCAGCTCCAGTACTTC.